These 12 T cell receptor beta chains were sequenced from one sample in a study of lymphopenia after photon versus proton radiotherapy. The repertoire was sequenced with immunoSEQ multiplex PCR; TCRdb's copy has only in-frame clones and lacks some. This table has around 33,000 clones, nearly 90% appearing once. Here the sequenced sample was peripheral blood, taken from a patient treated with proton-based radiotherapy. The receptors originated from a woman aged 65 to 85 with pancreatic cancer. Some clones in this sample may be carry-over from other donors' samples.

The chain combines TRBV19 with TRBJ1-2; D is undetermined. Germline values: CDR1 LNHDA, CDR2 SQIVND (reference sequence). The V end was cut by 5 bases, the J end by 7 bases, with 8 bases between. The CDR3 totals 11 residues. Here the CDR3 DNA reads TGTGCCAGTAGTGCCGAAAGTGGCTACACCTTC. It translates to CASSAESGYTF.

The CDR3 coding sequence is TGTGCCAGCAGCTTTAGGCGGGGGACTAGCGGGAGCTCCTACAATGAGCAGTTCTTC. Translation: CASSFRRGTSGSSYNEQFF. The chain links TRBV7-9 to TRBJ2-1; 14 bases line up with TRBD2. The CDR3 consists of 19 residues. Losses at the gene ends were 3 bases for V and 0 bases for J; bases not matched to a gene: 7. CDR1 SEHNR and CDR2 FQNEAQ come from the germline V gene (reference sequence).

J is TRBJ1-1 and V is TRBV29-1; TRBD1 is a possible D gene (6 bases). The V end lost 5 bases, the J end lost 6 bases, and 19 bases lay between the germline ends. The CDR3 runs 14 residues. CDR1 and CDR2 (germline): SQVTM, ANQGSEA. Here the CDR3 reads CSVPIVQGSPEAFF. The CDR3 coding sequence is TGCAGCGTTCCCATAGTACAGGGTAGCCCTGAAGCTTTCTTT.

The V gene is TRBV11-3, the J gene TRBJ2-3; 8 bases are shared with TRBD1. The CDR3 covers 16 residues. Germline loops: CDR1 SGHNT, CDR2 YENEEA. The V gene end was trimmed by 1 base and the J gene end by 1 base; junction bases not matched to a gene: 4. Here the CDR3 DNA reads TGTGCCAGCAGCTTAGGTACGACAGGGGGCACAGATACGCAGTATTTT. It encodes CASSLGTTGGTDTQYF.

CDR3 coding DNA: TGTGCCAGCAGTCCTCCAGCGAACACTGAAGCTTTCTTT. Amino acid sequence: CASSPPANTEAFF. The V gene is TRBV25-1, the J gene TRBJ1-1; no clear D. V dropped 5 bases and J dropped 1 base, with 8 bases sitting between them. This CDR3 is 13 amino acids long. Germline CDR1 reads MGHDK; CDR2 reads SYGVNS.

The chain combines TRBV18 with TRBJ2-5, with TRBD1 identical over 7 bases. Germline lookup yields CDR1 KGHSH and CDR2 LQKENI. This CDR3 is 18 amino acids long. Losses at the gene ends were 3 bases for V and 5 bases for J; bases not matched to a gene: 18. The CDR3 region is CASSPSTGQRSGWETQYF. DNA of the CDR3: TGTGCCAGCTCACCGAGTACGGGACAGAGAAGTGGCTGGGAGACCCAGTACTTC.

CDR3 loop: CACGTGLSRAQYF. The CDR3 DNA reads TGTGCCTGCGGGACAGGACTGAGTAGGGCCCAGTACTTC. This chain connects TRBV30 to TRBJ2-5; 8 bases match TRBD1. The CDR3 spans 13 residues. V lost 6 bases and J lost 9; bases outside the gene matches: 12. Germline assignment: CDR1 GTSNPN and CDR2 SVGIG (reference sequence).

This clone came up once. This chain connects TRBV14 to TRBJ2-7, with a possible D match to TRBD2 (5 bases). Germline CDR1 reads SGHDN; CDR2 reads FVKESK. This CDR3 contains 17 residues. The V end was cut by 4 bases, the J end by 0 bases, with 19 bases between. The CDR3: CASSRGAWTLSSYEQYF. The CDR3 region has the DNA TGTGCCAGCAGCCGAGGCGCCTGGACTTTAAGCTCCTACGAGCAGTACTTC.

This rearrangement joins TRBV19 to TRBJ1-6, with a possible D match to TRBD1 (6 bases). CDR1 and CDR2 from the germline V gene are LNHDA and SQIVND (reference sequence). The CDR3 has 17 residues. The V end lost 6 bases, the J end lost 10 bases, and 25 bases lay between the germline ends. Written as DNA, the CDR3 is TGTGCCAGTAGCCAAACGTTATTCCCAGGGGCTTGGTCACCCCTCCACTTT. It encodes CASSQTLFPGAWSPLHF. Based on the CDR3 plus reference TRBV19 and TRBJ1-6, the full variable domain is DGGITQSPKYLFRKEGQNVTLSCEQNLNHDAMYWYRQDPGQGLRLIYYSQIVNDFQKGDIAEGYSVSREKKESFPLTVTSAQKNPTAFYLCASSQTLFPGAWSPLHFGNGTRLTVT.

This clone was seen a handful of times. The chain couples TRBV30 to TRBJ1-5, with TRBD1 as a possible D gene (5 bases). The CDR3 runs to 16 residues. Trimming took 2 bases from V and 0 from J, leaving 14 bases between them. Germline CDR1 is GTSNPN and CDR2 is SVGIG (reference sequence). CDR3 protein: CAWSPGGPFSNQPQHF. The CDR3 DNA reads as TGTGCCTGGAGTCCGGGGGGACCGTTTAGCAATCAGCCCCAGCATTTT.

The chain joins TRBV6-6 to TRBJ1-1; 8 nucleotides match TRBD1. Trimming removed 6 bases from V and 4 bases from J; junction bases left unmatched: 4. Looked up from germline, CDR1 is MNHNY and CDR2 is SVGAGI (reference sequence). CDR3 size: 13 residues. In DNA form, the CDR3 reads TGTGCCAGCAGCAGGGGGCAGGGCACTGAAGCTTTCTTT. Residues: CASSRGQGTEAFF.

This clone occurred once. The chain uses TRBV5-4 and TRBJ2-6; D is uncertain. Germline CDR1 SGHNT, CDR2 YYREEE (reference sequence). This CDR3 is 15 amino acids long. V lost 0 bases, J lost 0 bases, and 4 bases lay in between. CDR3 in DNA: TGTGCCAGCAGCTTGGCCTTCTCTGGGGCCAACGTCCTGACTTTC. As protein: CASSLAFSGANVLTF.